This T cell receptor (beta chain) was obtained from a study of blood T cells in healthy people across ages. Germline lookup yields CDR1 MGHRA and CDR2 YSYEKL. The CDR3 length is 16 residues. On this clonotype itself: Its antigen is undetermined. Compared with germline, one end of the junction differs, possibly owing to a read error.

Study findings and constraints: Getting older went along with TCR beta diversity per million T cells dropping roughly linearly.

Together with a sample-barcoded 5' primer, a J-beta primer mix was included in a second PCR lasting about 6 to 12 cycles. Every sample produced at least 2.5 million CDR3-containing paired-end reads. TCRdb analysed the 5' RACE reads with MiXCR anew, one entry per CDR3 protein. There are about 1.4 million distinct CDR3 sequences in the sample; roughly 59% occur only once, and over 6.5% lies in the top ten. Isolation per sample recovered at least 6 million PBMCs. This receptor was obtained from a man younger than 30 in good health. V is TRBV4-1 and J is TRBJ1-1; D call uncertain. The specimen sequenced was blood. This CDR3 reads CARSQAVNRRNTEAFF. The CDR3 DNA follows: TGCGCCCGCAGCCAAGCCGTCAATCGGAGGAACACTGAAGCTTTCTTT.